Only a few counts were recorded for the clone carrying this T cell receptor (beta chain). What it recognizes is unknown. The data stem from a study of shared clonotypes between healthy human individuals. Study-wide context: Sampling drew on donors who were a couple of women and three men aged 18 to 49. CD4 naive and CD4 memory each took three plates per donor, while CD8 naive took two and CD8 memory one. The study, taken as a whole, reports: Incomplete sequencing of sorted subsets was indicated by rarefaction despite large depth. Clonotype sharing among donors likely depends on sequencing depth.

Using immunoSEQ multiplex PCR, the repertoire was profiled, and TCRdb retains in-frame clones only, with some absent. This table holds about 820,000 clones, 90% to 95% found once. The naive CD8 subset, CD45RO-negative cells positively selected for CCR7, excluded terminally differentiated effector memory CD45RA+ cells. The receptor comes from a man aged 25 to 40 in good health. Sequenced: naive CD8+ T cells sorted from blood.

The DNA of the CDR3 is TGTGCCAGCAGGGGGTCCCCCGGTGCCACCGGGGAGCTGTTTTTT. Translated: CASRGSPGATGELFF. The gene calls are TRBV7-6 and TRBJ2-2; D gene unclear. V dropped 6 bases and J dropped 4 bases, with 15 bases sitting between them. The CDR3 is 15 amino acids. Germline V CDR1 and CDR2: SGHVS, FNYEAQ.